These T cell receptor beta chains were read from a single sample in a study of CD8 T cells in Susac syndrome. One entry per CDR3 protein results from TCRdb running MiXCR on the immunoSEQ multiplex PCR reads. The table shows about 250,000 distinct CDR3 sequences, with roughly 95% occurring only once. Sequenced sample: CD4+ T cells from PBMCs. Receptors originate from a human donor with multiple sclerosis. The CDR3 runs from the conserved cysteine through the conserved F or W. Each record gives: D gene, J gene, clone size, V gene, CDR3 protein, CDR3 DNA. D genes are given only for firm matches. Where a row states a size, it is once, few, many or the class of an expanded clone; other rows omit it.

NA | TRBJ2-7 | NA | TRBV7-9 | CASSANGGHEQYF | TGTGCCAGCAGCGCCAACGGGGGGCACGAGCAGTACTTC
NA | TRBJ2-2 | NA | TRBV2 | CASSDPGGELFF | TGTGCCAGCAGTGACCCGGGTGGGGAGCTGTTTTTT
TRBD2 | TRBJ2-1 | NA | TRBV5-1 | CASSLAGTRPDNEQFF | TGCGCCAGCAGCTTGGCCGGGACTAGGCCCGACAATGAGCAGTTCTTC
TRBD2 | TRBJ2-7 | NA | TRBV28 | CASTRTSGGHEQYF | TGTGCCAGCACCCGGACTAGCGGGGGCCACGAGCAGTACTTC
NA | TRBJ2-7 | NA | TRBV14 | CASSQDGGLRGGEQYF | TGTGCCAGCAGCCAAGATGGTGGGCTGAGGGGCGGCGAGCAGTACTTC
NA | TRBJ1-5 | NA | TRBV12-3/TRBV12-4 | CASSSAGLGNQPQHF | TGTGCCAGCAGTTCTGCAGGGCTGGGCAATCAGCCCCAGCATTTT
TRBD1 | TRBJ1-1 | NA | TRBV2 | CASREIGQGGTEAFF | TGTGCCAGCAGAGAAATCGGACAGGGGGGCACTGAAGCTTTCTTT
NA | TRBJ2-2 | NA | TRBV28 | CASRRGHANTGELFF | TGTGCCAGCAGAAGGGGTCACGCGAACACCGGGGAGCTGTTTTTT
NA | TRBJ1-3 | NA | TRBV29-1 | CSVEQSSGNTIYF | TGCAGCGTCGAACAGAGCTCTGGAAACACCATATATTTT
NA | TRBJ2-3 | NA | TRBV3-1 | CASSLFSSDTQYF | TGTGCCAGCAGCCTCTTTTCGTCAGATACGCAGTATTTT
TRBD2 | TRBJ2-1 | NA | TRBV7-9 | CASSKASGGHNEQFF | TGTGCCAGCAGCAAAGCTAGCGGGGGTCACAATGAGCAGTTCTTC
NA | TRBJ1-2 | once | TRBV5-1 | CASSFGQTIANYGYTF | TGCGCCAGCAGCTTTGGACAGACAATAGCTAACTATGGCTACACCTTC
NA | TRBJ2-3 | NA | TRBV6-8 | CASSAGGGAAGTDTQYF | TGTGCCAGCAGCGCCGGAGGCGGGGCGGCTGGCACAGATACGCAGTATTTT
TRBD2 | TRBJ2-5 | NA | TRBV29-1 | CSARTSGGGETQYF | TGCAGCGCTCGGACTAGCGGGGGTGGGGAGACCCAGTACTTC
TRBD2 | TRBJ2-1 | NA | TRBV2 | CASTKRQGGSSGRGYNEQFF | TGTGCCAGCACCAAACGGCAGGGGGGTTCTAGCGGGAGGGGATACAATGAGCAGTTCTTC
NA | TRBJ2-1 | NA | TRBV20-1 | CSAQLSRGASYNEQFF | TGCAGTGCTCAACTATCCCGGGGTGCCTCCTACAATGAGCAGTTCTTC
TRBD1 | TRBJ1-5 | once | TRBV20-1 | CSAIGTGGRLNQPQHF | TGCAGTGCCATAGGGACAGGGGGAAGATTGAATCAGCCCCAGCATTTT
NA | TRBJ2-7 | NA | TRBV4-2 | CASSQRPGLDEQYF | TGTGCCAGCAGCCAGCGCCCTGGCCTGGATGAGCAGTACTTC
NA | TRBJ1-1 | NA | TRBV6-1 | CASRMQGGTEAFF | TGTGCCAGCCGCATGCAGGGAGGGACTGAAGCTTTCTTT
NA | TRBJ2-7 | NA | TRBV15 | CATSRDRGTSYEQYF | TGTGCCACCAGCAGAGATCGCGGCACCTCCTACGAGCAGTACTTC
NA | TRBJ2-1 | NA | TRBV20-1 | CSARDYRENEQFF | TGCAGTGCTAGAGATTATAGAGAGAATGAGCAGTTCTTC
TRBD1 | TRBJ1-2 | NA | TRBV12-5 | CASGFLAGGDGYTF | TGTGCTAGTGGTTTTTTAGCAGGGGGCGATGGCTACACCTTC
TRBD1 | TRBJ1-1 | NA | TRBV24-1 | CATREGQENTEAFF | TGTGCCACCAGGGAGGGACAGGAGAACACTGAAGCTTTCTTT
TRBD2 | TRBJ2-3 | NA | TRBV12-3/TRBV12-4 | CASSLTSGGVVGTQYF | TGTGCCAGCAGTCTGACTAGCGGGGGGGTCGTGGGGACGCAGTATTTT
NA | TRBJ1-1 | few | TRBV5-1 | CASSLNRNTEAFF | TGTGCCAGCAGTTTAAACAGGAACACTGAAGCTTTCTTT
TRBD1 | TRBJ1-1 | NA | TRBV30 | CAWGDRGFVNTEAFF | TGTGCCTGGGGGGACAGGGGTTTCGTAAACACTGAAGCTTTCTTT
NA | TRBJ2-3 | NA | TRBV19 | CASSQAPRGDTQYF | TGTGCCAGTAGTCAAGCACCCCGTGGAGATACGCAGTATTTT
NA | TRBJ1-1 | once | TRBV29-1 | CSVSYLLNTEAFF | TGCAGCGTATCCTATTTACTGAACACTGAAGCTTTCTTT
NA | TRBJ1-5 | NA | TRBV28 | CASFPGGQIGQPQHF | TGTGCCAGCTTTCCTGGAGGGCAGATAGGACAGCCCCAGCATTTT
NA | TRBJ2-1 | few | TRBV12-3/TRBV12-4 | CASSPQGYNEQFF | TGTGCCAGCAGCCCACAGGGTTACAATGAGCAGTTCTTC
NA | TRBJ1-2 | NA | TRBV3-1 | CASSQALSTYGYTF | TGTGCCAGCAGCCAAGCACTAAGCACCTATGGCTACACCTTC
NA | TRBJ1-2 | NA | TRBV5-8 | CASSLVSAGYTF | TGTGCCAGCAGCTTGGTGTCGGCCGGCTACACCTTC
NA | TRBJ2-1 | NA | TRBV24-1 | CATSDRTGFSYNEQFF | TGTGCCACCAGTGACCGTACAGGTTTCTCCTACAATGAGCAGTTCTTC
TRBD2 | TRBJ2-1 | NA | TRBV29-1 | CSVDKSGTSGDNEQFF | TGCAGCGTTGATAAGTCCGGGACTAGCGGGGACAATGAGCAGTTCTTC
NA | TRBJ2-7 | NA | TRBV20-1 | CSPFKGGAEQYF | TGCAGTCCCTTTAAGGGCGGAGCCGAGCAGTACTTC
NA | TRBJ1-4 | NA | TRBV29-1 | CSAATGTSNEKLFF | TGCAGCGCCGCCACCGGGACATCTAATGAAAAACTGTTTTTT
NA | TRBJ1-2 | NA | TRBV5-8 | CASSTGRRTMGYTF | TGTGCCAGCAGCACGGGACGTCGGACGATGGGCTACACCTTC
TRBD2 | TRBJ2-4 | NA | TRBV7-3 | CASSPSGGAWEHIQYF | TGTGCCAGCAGCCCTAGCGGGGGGGCGTGGGAGCACATTCAGTACTTC
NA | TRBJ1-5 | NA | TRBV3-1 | CASSGVGGNQPQHF | TGTGCCAGCTCCGGGGTGGGTGGCAATCAGCCCCAGCATTTT
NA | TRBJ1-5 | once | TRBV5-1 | CASSPGGSSDQPQHF | TGCGCCAGCAGCCCGGGGGGCAGCTCGGATCAGCCCCAGCATTTT
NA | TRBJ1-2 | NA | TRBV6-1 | CASSLSDYGYTF | TGTGCCAGCAGTCTAAGCGACTATGGCTACACCTTC
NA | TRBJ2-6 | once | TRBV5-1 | CASSLGLREPSGANVLTF | TGCGCCAGCAGCTTGGGTTTGAGGGAACCGTCTGGGGCCAACGTCCTGACTTTC
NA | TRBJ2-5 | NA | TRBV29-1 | CSAKIRGETQYF | TGCAGCGCCAAGATTAGGGGAGAGACCCAGTACTTC
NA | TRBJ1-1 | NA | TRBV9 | CASNLRGENTEAFF | TGTGCCAGCAACCTTAGGGGAGAGAACACTGAAGCTTTCTTT
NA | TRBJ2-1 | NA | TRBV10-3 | CAISGQINEQFF | TGTGCCATCAGTGGACAGATCAATGAGCAGTTCTTC
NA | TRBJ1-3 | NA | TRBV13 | CASSLGVRNSGNTIYF | TGTGCCAGCAGCTTAGGTGTCAGGAACTCTGGAAACACCATATATTTT
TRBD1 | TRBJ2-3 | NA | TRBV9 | CATSTGTGTTDTQYF | TGTGCCACCTCTACCGGGACAGGGACCACAGATACGCAGTATTTT
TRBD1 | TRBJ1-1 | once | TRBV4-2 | CASSPGRRGRVSTEAFF | TGTGCCAGCAGCCCAGGTAGAAGGGGGCGAGTAAGCACTGAAGCTTTCTTT
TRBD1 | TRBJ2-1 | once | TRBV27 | CASSFLGQGAYNEQFF | TGTGCCAGCAGTTTCCTGGGGCAGGGGGCCTACAATGAGCAGTTCTTC
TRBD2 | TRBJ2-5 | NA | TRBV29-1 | CSVRGGRGSGGTQYF | TGCAGCGTTCGTGGCGGGAGAGGTTCGGGCGGGACCCAGTACTTC
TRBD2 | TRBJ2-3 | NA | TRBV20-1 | CSASSGASTDTQYF | TGCAGTGCTAGTAGCGGGGCGTCCACAGATACGCAGTATTTT
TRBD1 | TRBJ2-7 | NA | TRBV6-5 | CASSRGRGDEQYF | TGTGCCAGCAGCAGGGGGCGCGGAGACGAGCAGTACTTC
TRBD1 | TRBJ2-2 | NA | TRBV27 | CASSLGPHRDSNTGELFF | TGTGCCAGCAGTTTGGGGCCTCATAGGGACAGCAACACCGGGGAGCTGTTTTTT
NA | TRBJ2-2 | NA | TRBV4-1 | CASSHGDRVELFF | TGCGCCAGCAGCCATGGGGACCGGGTGGAGCTGTTTTTT
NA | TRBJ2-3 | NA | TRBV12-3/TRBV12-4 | CASSPPGGTQYF | TGTGCCAGCAGTCCCCCGGGCGGTACGCAGTATTTT
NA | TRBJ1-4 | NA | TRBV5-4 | CASSSVGSGNEKLFF | TGTGCCAGCAGCTCCGTCGGGTCGGGTAATGAAAAACTGTTTTTT
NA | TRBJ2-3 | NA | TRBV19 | CASRAQEGTQYF | TGTGCCAGTAGGGCCCAGGAGGGTACGCAGTATTTT
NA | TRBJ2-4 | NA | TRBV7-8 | CASSPLPGRTGENIQYF | TGTGCCAGCAGCCCCCTACCGGGACGTACGGGAGAGAACATTCAGTACTTC
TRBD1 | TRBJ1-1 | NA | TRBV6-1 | CASRRGQGGDGGTEAFF | TGTGCCAGCAGGAGGGGGCAAGGGGGCGACGGGGGCACTGAAGCTTTCTTT
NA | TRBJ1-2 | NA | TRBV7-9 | CASSLIGGGGGYTF | TGTGCCAGCAGCTTAATTGGCGGGGGAGGCGGCTACACCTTC